The 30 T cell receptor beta chains presented below share a single source sample, sequenced in a study of blood T cells in healthy people across ages. The use of a sample-barcoded 5' primer and a J-beta primer mix characterized a second PCR of roughly 6 to 12 cycles. TCRdb independently ran MiXCR on the 5' RACE reads; one entry per CDR3 protein. The data show about 840,000 distinct CDR3 sequences, just under 30% seen once. The same data also contributed to another study, on T cells of mothers and their children.

The sample taken for sequencing was blood. The receptors were gathered from a woman in her thirties or forties in good health.

With respect to this clonotype: This may stem from a read error, because a much larger clone lies one nucleotide away. The chain recombines TRBV12-3 or TRBV12-4 with TRBJ2-7; D not resolved. V was pared by 3 bases and J by 7 bases, with 22 bases between. There are 16 residues in the CDR3. The CDR3, as DNA: TGTGCCAGCAGTTTTCCGAATTTAGCCGTCGACAATGAGCAGTACTTC. This gives the protein CASSFPNLAVDNEQYF.

This clonotype came up a few times. V gene TRBV28 combines with J gene TRBJ1-5; 8 nucleotides agree with TRBD1. The junction had 15 bases not matched to a gene; V was cut back by 0 bases and J by 2 bases. In germline, CDR1 is MDHEN, CDR2 SYDVKM. There are 20 residues in the CDR3. The CDR3 DNA reads as TGTGCCAGCAGTTTATGGACCGGGACAGGTCGGTTTCGGGGCAATCAGCCCCAGCATTTT. Translating gives CASSLWTGTGRFRGNQPQHF.

In this sample, this clonotype turned up many times. CDR3 protein: CSVETGLIDEQYF. The CDR3 region has the DNA TGCAGCGTTGAGACAGGGCTGATCGACGAGCAGTACTTC. V usage is TRBV29-1 and J usage is TRBJ2-7; TRBD1 matches at 7 bases. Per the germline V gene, CDR1 is SQVTM and CDR2 is ANQGSEA. The ends lost 3 bases at V and 5 bases at J; junction bases unmatched: 7. The CDR3 spans 13 residues.

The chain carries TRBV30 and TRBJ1-5; no clear D. The V end lost 2 bases, the J end lost 3 bases, and 8 bases lay between the germline ends. Germline V gives CDR1 GTSNPN, CDR2 SVGIG (reference sequence). The CDR3 has 13 amino acids. The CDR3 loop is CAWSLVSNQPQHF. For the CDR3, the DNA is TGTGCCTGGAGTTTGGTCTCCAATCAGCCCCAGCATTTT.

Points on this clonotype: This may be a read error: a much more frequent sequence differs by one nucleotide. J is TRBJ2-1 and V is TRBV7-9, with 12 bases that match TRBD2. CDR1 and CDR2 from the germline V gene are SEHNR and FQNEAQ (reference sequence). Trimming at V came to 5 bases and at J to 5 bases, leaving 10 bases not matched to a gene. The CDR3 runs 17 residues. CDR3 nucleotide sequence: TGTGCCAGCAGCGACCCCGGGACTAGCGGGCCCGACAATGAGCAGTTCTTC. It specifies CASSDPGTSGPDNEQFF.

The chain combines TRBV20-1 with TRBJ1-1; 7 positions agree with TRBD1. This CDR3 contains 13 residues. V was clipped by 4 bases and J by 5 bases; unmatched bases: 7. Looked up from germline, CDR1 is DFQATT and CDR2 is SNEGSKA (reference sequence). CDR3 loop: CSAKEGAGTEAFF. For the CDR3, the DNA is TGCAGTGCTAAGGAGGGGGCAGGGACTGAAGCTTTCTTT.

The gene calls are TRBV28 and TRBJ1-1; D perhaps matches TRBD1 (6 bases). The V end was cut by 2 bases, the J end by 4 bases, with 14 bases between. The CDR3 is 15 amino acids. In germline, CDR1 is MDHEN, CDR2 SYDVKM. In nucleotides, the CDR3 is TGTGCCAGCAGTTTACTCGGCAGGGGCGGCACTGAAGCTTTCTTT. This encodes CASSLLGRGGTEAFF. Full variable domain (outside the CDR3, taken from reference TRBV28 and TRBJ1-1): DVKVTQSSRYLVKRTGEKVFLECVQDMDHENMFWYRQDPGLGLRLIYFSYDVKMKEKGDIPEGYSVSREKKERFSLILESASTNQTSMYLCASSLLGRGGTEAFFGQGTRLTVV.

This clonotype came up many times. J is TRBJ2-6 and V is TRBV4-2; 9 bases are a match to TRBD1. The CDR3 is 17 residues long. The germline CDR1 and CDR2 sequences are LGHNA and YNFKEQ. The V and J ends lost 4 bases and 5 bases, in that order; junction bases with no gene match: 9. CDR3 sequence reads: CASSLRQGEYRANVLTF. Written as DNA, the CDR3 is TGTGCCAGCAGCCTCCGACAGGGGGAGTATAGGGCCAACGTCCTGACTTTC.

The chain links TRBV14 to TRBJ2-3; D tentatively reads TRBD1 or TRBD2 (5 bases each). This CDR3 contains 14 residues. V lost 5 bases and J lost 13, with 22 bases in between. The germline V gene has CDR1 SGHDN and CDR2 FVKESK. The CDR3 coding sequence is TGTGCCAGCAGCTTGTGGGGGAAACCAGATGCGAAGTATTTT. Translation gives CASSLWGKPDAKYF. Looking up the rest from reference TRBV14 and TRBJ2-3 gives the full variable domain: EAGVTQFPSHSVIEKGQTVTLRCDPISGHDNLYWYRRVMGKEIKFLLHFVKESKQDESGMPNNRFLAERTGGTYSTLKVQPAELEDSGVYFCASSLWGKPDAKYFGPGTRLTVL.

This chain uses TRBV20-1 with TRBJ1-1; D possibly corresponds to TRBD1 (5 bases). With 6 bases removed from V and 4 bases from J, the gap between germline ends came to 21 bases. Looked up from germline, CDR1 is DFQATT and CDR2 is SNEGSKA (reference sequence). The CDR3 loop spans 15 amino acids. The CDR3 sequence: CSAAGFDRSITEAFF. The CDR3 region has the DNA TGCAGTGCCGCCGGCTTCGACAGAAGTATCACTGAAGCTTTCTTT.

The table lists this clonotype with a few counts. The chain employs TRBV19 and TRBJ2-7; no definite D call. The CDR3 is 14 residues long. From germline, CDR1 is LNHDA and CDR2 SQIVND (reference sequence). Trimming shortened V by 5 bases and J by 0 bases, and 11 bases separated the two germline ends. The CDR3 region has the DNA TGTGCCAGTAGTCCCGCTGAGGCCTCCTACGAGCAGTACTTC. It codes for CASSPAEASYEQYF.

This chain uses TRBV5-1 with TRBJ1-1, with 7 nucleotides matching TRBD1. The junction had 4 bases not matched to a gene; V was cut back by 4 bases and J by 1 base. Germline V lookup: CDR1 SGHRS, CDR2 YFSETQ. The CDR3 has 14 amino acids. The CDR3 sequence is CASSTGTENTEAFF. CDR3 bases: TGCGCCAGCAGCACCGGGACAGAGAACACTGAAGCTTTCTTT.

This clonotype was observed a few times. Given a much more abundant clone one base away, this may be a read error. The rearrangement joins TRBV5-5 to TRBJ1-1, with D unresolved. CDR3 length equals 15 residues. Germline loops: CDR1 SGHKS, CDR2 YYEKEE (reference sequence). V was cut by 7 bases and J by 1 base, with 17 bases left in between. CDR3 coding DNA: TGTGCCAGCGGCTCCGCGGCGCAACGGAACACTGAAGCTTTCTTT. Translating it yields CASGSAAQRNTEAFF. Combining the CDR3 with reference TRBV5-5 and TRBJ1-1 gives the whole variable domain DAGVTQSPTHLIKTRGQQVTLRCSPISGHKSVSWYQQVLGQGPQFIFQYYEKEERGRGNFPDRFSARQFPNYSSELNVNALLLGDSALYLCASGSAAQRNTEAFFGQGTRLTVV.

The chain is built from TRBV12-3 or TRBV12-4 and TRBJ2-3; 7 bases match TRBD2. The J segment lost 5 bases and the V segment lost 1 base, leaving 3 bases of the junction unmatched. CDR3 length: 14 residues. The CDR3 is CASSLGLAIDTQYF. CDR3 coding DNA: TGTGCCAGCAGTTTAGGACTAGCCATAGATACGCAGTATTTT.

This chain joins TRBV6-1 and TRBJ1-2, with 8 bases lining up with TRBD1. Trimming cost V 4 bases and J 13 bases; bases outside gene matches: 2. There are 10 residues in the CDR3. Germline V gene lookup returns CDR1 MNHNS and CDR2 SASEGT. The CDR3 DNA reads as TGTGCCAGCAGTGTACAGGGGGTCACCTTC. This gives the protein CASSVQGVTF.

In this sample, this clonotype turned up a few times. The genes are TRBV29-1 and TRBJ1-5; tentatively, D is TRBD1 (5 bases). Trimming cost V 6 bases and J 0 bases, with 15 bases left between them. The CDR3 sequence is 15 residues long. CDR1 is SQVTM, CDR2 ANQGSEA, per germline. CDR3 nucleotides: TGCAGCGTCGGAATTGGTGGGGGTAGCAATCAGCCCCAGCATTTT. It is translated as CSVGIGGGSNQPQHF.

The genes are TRBV20-1 and TRBJ2-1; D not certain. Between the trimmed V and J ends, which lost 3 bases and 4 bases, there was a span of 13 bases. The germline V gene has CDR1 DFQATT and CDR2 SNEGSKA (reference sequence). The CDR3 covers 14 residues. CDR3 loop: CSASTPSRYNEQFF. DNA of the CDR3: TGCAGTGCTAGTACGCCTAGTAGGTACAATGAGCAGTTCTTC.

CDR3 protein: CASRLLTGRNQPQHF. DNA of the CDR3: TGTGCCAGCCGGCTACTGACTGGTCGCAATCAGCCCCAGCATTTT. The V gene is TRBV19, the J gene TRBJ1-5; D call uncertain. Germline CDR1 is LNHDA and CDR2 is SQIVND (reference sequence). V was pared by 9 bases and J by 2 bases, with 17 bases between. This CDR3 spans 15 amino acids.

The chain links TRBV7-9 to TRBJ2-5, with TRBD1 as a possible D gene (5 bases). This CDR3 has 13 amino acids. Germline V gene sequence: CDR1 SEHNR, CDR2 FQNEAQ (reference sequence). V was clipped by 4 bases and J by 2 bases, with 8 bases between them. CDR3 in amino acids: CASSSTVQETQYF. In DNA form, the CDR3 reads TGTGCCAGCAGCTCGACAGTTCAAGAGACCCAGTACTTC.

This chain uses TRBV7-2 with TRBJ1-1, with 7 bases lining up with TRBD1. Germline loops: CDR1 SGHTA, CDR2 FQGNSA. CDR3 length: 16 amino acids. With V trimmed by 0 bases and J by 4 bases, 8 bases remained unmatched. The CDR3 sequence is CASSLAAAGGSTEAFF. DNA of the CDR3: TGTGCCAGCAGCTTAGCGGCGGCAGGGGGTAGCACTGAAGCTTTCTTT. The variable domain in full, with the rest retrieved from reference TRBV7-2 and TRBJ1-1, is GAGVSQSPSNKVTEKGKDVELRCDPISGHTALYWYRQSLGQGLEFLIYFQGNSAPDKSGLPSDRFSAERTGGSVSTLTIQRTQQEDSAVYLCASSLAAAGGSTEAFFGQGTRLTVV.

This clonotype appeared a single time. CDR3 in amino acids: CASSFGQTSYNSPLHF. The DNA of the CDR3 is TGCGCCAGCAGCTTTGGACAGACCTCCTATAATTCACCCCTCCACTTT. This rearrangement joins TRBV5-1 to TRBJ1-6; possible D gene TRBD1, 6 bases. V lost 2 bases and J lost 0, with 9 bases in between. The germline V gene has CDR1 SGHRS and CDR2 YFSETQ. The CDR3 spans 16 residues.

Only a few counts were recorded for this clonotype. The CDR3 DNA sequence: TGCGCCAGCAGCGGAGGGACTAGCGGGGGGTACGAGCAGTACTTC. Its translation: CASSGGTSGGYEQYF. J is TRBJ2-7 and V is TRBV5-1; 15 bases line up with TRBD2. After removal of 4 bases from V and 4 bases from J, the junction contained 3 bases not matched to a gene. Per germline, CDR1 SGHRS and CDR2 YFSETQ. This CDR3 is 15 amino acids long.

In its sample, this clonotype was seen a few times. The chain carries TRBV19 and TRBJ2-1; 9 bases are a match to TRBD2. This CDR3 has 14 residues. Germline V lookup: CDR1 LNHDA, CDR2 SQIVND (reference sequence). With 4 bases clipped from V and 7 bases from J, the junction kept 5 bases outside the gene matches. The CDR3 bases are TGTGCCAGTAGTAATGCGGGGGGGCGAAATGAGCAGTTCTTC. It yields the protein CASSNAGGRNEQFF. Looking up the rest from reference TRBV19 and TRBJ2-1 gives the full variable domain: DGGITQSPKYLFRKEGQNVTLSCEQNLNHDAMYWYRQDPGQGLRLIYYSQIVNDFQKGDIAEGYSVSREKKESFPLTVTSAQKNPTAFYLCASSNAGGRNEQFFGPGTRLTVL.

Written as DNA, the CDR3 is TGTGCCAGCAGTTCCCCGTGGGGGGGTCGCAATGAGCAGTTCTTC. Translating gives CASSSPWGGRNEQFF. J is TRBJ2-1 and V is TRBV27, with 7 bases identical to TRBD2. Germline V gene data show CDR1 as MNHEY and CDR2 as SMNVEV (reference sequence). The junction had 9 bases not matched to a gene; V was cut back by 4 bases and J by 6 bases. This CDR3 region has 15 residues.

Of note for this clonotype: Since a much larger clone is just one base distant, this may be a read error. The V call is TRBV20-1, the J call TRBJ2-5; the D is unclear. The CDR3 contains 12 residues. Germline values: CDR1 DFQATT, CDR2 SNEGSKA (reference sequence). Trimming took off 4 bases at V and 7 bases at J, with 13 bases between the two ends. This CDR3 reads CSAILLGRTQYF. CDR3 nucleotides: TGCAGTGCTATACTACTGGGCAGGACCCAGTACTTC.

Remarks on this clonotype: This may be a read error, as it is one base from a much larger clone. This chain connects TRBV29-1 to TRBJ1-2, with a possible D match to TRBD1 (6 bases). Germline lookup yields CDR1 SQVTM and CDR2 ANQGSEA. The CDR3 is 16 amino acids. In nucleotides, the CDR3 is TGCACCACCGGGCTATCCACAGGGCGCTCTAACTATGGCCACACCTTC. This translates into CTTGLSTGRSNYGHTF.

In its sample, this clonotype was seen many times. The rearrangement uses TRBV3-1 and TRBJ1-2; weak D call: TRBD1 (5 bases). The CDR3 has 13 residues. The germline V and J ends were trimmed by 1 base and 2 bases, with 5 bases remaining between them. CDR1 is LGHDT and CDR2 is YNNKEL in the germline V gene (reference sequence). The CDR3 protein is CASSQGGNYGYTF. The CDR3, as DNA: TGTGCCAGCAGCCAAGGGGGGAACTATGGCTACACCTTC. The full variable domain, with the rest looked up from reference TRBV3-1 and TRBJ1-2, is DTAVSQTPKYLVTQMGNDKSIKCEQNLGHDTMYWYKQDSKKFLKIMFSYNNKELIINETVPNRFSPKSPDKAHLNLHINSLELGDSAVYFCASSQGGNYGYTFGSGTRLTVV.

The V call is TRBV6-6, the J call TRBJ1-5; D gene uncertain. CDR3 length equals 15 residues. Trimming removed 2 bases from V and 6 bases from J, with 14 bases in between. Germline V gene sequence: CDR1 MNHNY, CDR2 SVGAGI (reference sequence). CDR3 region: CASSYLGSRSQPQHF. The CDR3 nucleotides are TGTGCCAGCAGTTACCTCGGGAGTCGGAGTCAGCCCCAGCATTTT.

This clonotype appeared a single time. The chain combines TRBV9 with TRBJ1-1; D remains ambiguous. There are 17 residues in the CDR3. The germline CDR1 and CDR2 sequences are SGDLS and YYNGEE. The V end was cut by 3 bases, the J end by 5 bases, with 23 bases between. This CDR3 reads CASSANKVGGEGTEAFF. The CDR3 bases are TGTGCCAGCAGCGCCAATAAGGTGGGCGGGGAAGGAACTGAAGCTTTCTTT.

V is TRBV19 and J is TRBJ1-6; D uncertain. The CDR3 loop spans 15 amino acids. Germline lookup yields CDR1 LNHDA and CDR2 SQIVND (reference sequence). Trimming stripped 6 bases from V and 7 bases from J, with 16 bases between. CDR3 nucleotide sequence: TGTGCCAGTAGGGACTCGGCGGCGGGGAATTCACCCCTCCACTTT. Translated: CASRDSAAGNSPLHF. Drawing the rest from reference TRBV19 and TRBJ1-6, the complete variable domain is DGGITQSPKYLFRKEGQNVTLSCEQNLNHDAMYWYRQDPGQGLRLIYYSQIVNDFQKGDIAEGYSVSREKKESFPLTVTSAQKNPTAFYLCASRDSAAGNSPLHFGNGTRLTVT.